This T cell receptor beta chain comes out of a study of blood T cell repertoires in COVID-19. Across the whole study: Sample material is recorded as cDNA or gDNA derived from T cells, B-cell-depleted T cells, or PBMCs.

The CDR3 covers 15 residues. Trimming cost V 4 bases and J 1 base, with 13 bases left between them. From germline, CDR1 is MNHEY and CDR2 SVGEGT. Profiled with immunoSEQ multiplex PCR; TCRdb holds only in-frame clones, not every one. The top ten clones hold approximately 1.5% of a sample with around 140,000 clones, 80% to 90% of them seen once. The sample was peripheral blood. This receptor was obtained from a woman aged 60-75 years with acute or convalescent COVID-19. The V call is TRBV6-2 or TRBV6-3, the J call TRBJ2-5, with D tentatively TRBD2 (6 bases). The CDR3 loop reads CASSFGGTVQETQYF. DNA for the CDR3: TGTGCCAGCAGTTTCGGGGGAACAGTCCAAGAGACCCAGTACTTC.